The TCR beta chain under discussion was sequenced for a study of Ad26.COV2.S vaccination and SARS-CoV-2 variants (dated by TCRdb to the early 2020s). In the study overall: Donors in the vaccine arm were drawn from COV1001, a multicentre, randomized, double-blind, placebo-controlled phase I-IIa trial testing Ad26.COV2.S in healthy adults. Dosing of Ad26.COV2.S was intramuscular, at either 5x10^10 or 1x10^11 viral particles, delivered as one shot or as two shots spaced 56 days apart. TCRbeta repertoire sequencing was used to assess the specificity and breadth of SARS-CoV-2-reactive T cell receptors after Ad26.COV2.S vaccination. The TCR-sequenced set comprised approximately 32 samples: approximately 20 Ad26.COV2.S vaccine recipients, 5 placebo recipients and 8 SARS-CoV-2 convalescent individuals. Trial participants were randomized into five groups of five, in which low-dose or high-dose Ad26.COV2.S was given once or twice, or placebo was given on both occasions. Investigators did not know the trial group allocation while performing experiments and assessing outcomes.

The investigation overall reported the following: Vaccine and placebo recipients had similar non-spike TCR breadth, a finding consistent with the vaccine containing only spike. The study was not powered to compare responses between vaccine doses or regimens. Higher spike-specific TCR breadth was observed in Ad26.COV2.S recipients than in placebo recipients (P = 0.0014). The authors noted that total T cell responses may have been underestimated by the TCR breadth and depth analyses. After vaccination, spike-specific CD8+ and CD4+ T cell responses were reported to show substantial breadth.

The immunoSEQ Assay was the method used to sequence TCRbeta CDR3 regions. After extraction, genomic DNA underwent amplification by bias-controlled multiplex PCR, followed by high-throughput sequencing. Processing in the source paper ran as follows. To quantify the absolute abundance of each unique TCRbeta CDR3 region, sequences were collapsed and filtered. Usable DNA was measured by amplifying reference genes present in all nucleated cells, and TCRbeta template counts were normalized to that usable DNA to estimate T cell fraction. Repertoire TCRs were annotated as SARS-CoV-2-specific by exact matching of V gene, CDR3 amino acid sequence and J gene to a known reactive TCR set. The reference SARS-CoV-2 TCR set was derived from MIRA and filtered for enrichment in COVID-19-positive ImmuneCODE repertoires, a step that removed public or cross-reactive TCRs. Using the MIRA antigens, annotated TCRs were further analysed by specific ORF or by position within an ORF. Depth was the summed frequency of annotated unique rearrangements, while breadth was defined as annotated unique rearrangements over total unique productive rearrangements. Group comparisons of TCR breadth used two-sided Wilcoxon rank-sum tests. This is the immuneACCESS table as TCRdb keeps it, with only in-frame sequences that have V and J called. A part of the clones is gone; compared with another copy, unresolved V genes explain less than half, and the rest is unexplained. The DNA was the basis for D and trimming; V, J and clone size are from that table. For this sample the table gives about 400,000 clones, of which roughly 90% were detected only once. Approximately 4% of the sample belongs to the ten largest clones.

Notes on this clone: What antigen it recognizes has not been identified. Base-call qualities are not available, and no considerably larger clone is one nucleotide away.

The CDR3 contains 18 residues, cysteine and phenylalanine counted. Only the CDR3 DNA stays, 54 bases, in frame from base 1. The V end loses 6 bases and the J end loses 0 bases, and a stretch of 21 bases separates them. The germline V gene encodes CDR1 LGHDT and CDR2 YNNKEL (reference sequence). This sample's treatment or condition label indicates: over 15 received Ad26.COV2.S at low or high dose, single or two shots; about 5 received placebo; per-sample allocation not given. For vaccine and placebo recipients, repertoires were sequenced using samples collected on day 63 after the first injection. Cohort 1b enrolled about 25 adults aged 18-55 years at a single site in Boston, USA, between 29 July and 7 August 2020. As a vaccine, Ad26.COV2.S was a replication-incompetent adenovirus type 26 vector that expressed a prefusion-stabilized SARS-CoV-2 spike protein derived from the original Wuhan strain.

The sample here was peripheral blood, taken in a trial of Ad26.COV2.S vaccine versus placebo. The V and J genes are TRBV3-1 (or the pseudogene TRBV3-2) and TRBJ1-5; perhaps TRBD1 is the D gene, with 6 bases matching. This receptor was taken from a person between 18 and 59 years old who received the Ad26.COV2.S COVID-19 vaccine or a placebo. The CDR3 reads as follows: CASRRPGQGKNSNQPQHF. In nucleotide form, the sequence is TGTGCCAGCAGACGCCCGGGACAAGGAAAAAATAGCAATCAGCCCCAGCATTTT.